The clone carrying this T cell receptor (beta chain) has only a few counts. One entry per CDR3 protein results from TCRdb running MiXCR on the 5' RACE reads. The sample contains about 120,000 distinct CDR3 sequences, 9% to 15% of which appear only once. The record originates from a study of spatial heterogeneity in lung cancer. In the study overall: The donors, about 78 patients with untreated early-stage non-small cell lung cancer, provided the samples. Beta-chain sequences consistently outnumbered alpha-chain sequences in detection.

Time point indicated: blood at routine non-recurrence follow-up after resection. Unsorted whole RNA of tumor, nontumor lung or frozen PBMC was sequenced. CDR1 and CDR2 from the germline V gene are SGHAT and FQNNGV. V lost 10 bases and J lost 10, with 17 bases in between. The CDR3 extends over 12 amino acids. The sample here was PBMCs, taken at follow-up. The chain carries TRBV11-2 and TRBJ2-1, with D uncertain. The receptor was derived from a male donor with early-stage non-small cell lung cancer. CDR3 protein: CATSATGLEQFF. CDR3 sequence (DNA): TGTGCCACTTCAGCTACGGGTCTAGAGCAGTTCTTC.